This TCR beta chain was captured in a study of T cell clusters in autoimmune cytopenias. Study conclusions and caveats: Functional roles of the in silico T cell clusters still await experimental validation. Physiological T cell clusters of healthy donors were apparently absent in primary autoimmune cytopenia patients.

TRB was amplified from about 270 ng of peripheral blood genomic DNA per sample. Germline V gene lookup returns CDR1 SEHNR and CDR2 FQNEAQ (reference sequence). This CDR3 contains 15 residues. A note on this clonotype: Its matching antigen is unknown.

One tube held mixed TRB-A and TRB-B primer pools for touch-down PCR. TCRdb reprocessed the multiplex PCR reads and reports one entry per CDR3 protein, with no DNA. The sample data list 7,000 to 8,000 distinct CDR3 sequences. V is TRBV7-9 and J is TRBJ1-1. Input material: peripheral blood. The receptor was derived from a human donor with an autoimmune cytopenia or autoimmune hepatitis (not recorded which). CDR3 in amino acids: CASSLIDIVAPEAFF. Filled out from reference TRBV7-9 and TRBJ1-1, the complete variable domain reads DTGVSQNPRHKITKRGQNVTFRCDPISEHNRLYWYRQTLGQGPEFLTYFQNEAQLEKSRLLSDRFSAERPKGSFSTLEIQRTEQGDSAMYLCASSLIDIVAPEAFFGQGTRLTVV.